This T cell receptor (beta chain) was identified in a study of graft-versus-host responses after intestinal transplantation. Across the whole study: The whole recipient group had anti-thymocyte globulin induction followed by tacrolimus and steroids for roughly 3 years. Study-level results: Peak GvH clone levels in circulation were associated with early post-transplant HvG declines.

Sequencing was performed with immunoSEQ multiplex PCR; in TCRdb, only in-frame clones are kept and a portion is missing. Of over 100,000 clones in the sample, around 94% were seen once. Worth noting for this clone: Its antigen remains unknown.

The material sequenced was unstimulated CD8+ T cells sorted from spleen or lymph node cells, taken before transplant. The origin of this receptor is a human donor who was the organ donor for an intestinal transplant.

The CDR3 here is CAREAGKVPNEQFF. The CDR3 DNA reads TGTGCCAGGGAAGCGGGAAAGGTTCCCAATGAGCAGTTCTTC. The rearrangement uses TRBV2 and TRBJ2-1; TRBD2 matches 7 bases. The J segment lost 6 bases and the V segment lost 9 bases, leaving 11 bases of the junction unmatched. CDR1 SNHLY and CDR2 FYNNEI come from the germline V gene. There are 14 residues in the CDR3.